The 9 T cell receptor beta chains listed next were all sequenced from one sample in a study of T-cell reconstitution after alpha-beta-depleted transplantation in children. Preparation of the TCRbeta library involved a method that used unique molecular identifiers. TCRdb recomputed calls from the PCR reads with MiXCR, one row per CDR3 protein. In the table there are around 78,000 distinct CDR3 sequences, roughly an eighth of which are singletons. The input for sequencing was PBMCs, mostly from graft donor cells, taken 180 days after TCRalphabeta/CD19-depleted stem cell transplant. The receptors originated from a male patient between 2 and 15 years old who had a stem cell transplant for acute lymphoblastic leukemia, so the T cells may come from the graft donor.

This clonotype was counted only a few times. The chain joins TRBV20-1 to TRBJ2-3; TRBD2 agrees at 10 bases. The CDR3 has 15 residues. Germline CDR1 and CDR2: DFQATT and SNEGSKA (reference sequence). J lost 4 bases, V lost 6 bases, and 10 bases had no gene match. CDR3 in amino acids: CSAIGAGGRPDTQYF. CDR3 nucleotides: TGCAGTGCCATCGGAGCGGGAGGGAGGCCAGATACGCAGTATTTT.

This clonotype has only a few counts. The chain has TRBV4-2 and TRBJ2-5; D not resolved. This CDR3 has 13 residues. Trimming removed 0 bases at V and 13 bases at J, with 15 bases between. Per germline, CDR1 LGHNA and CDR2 YNFKEQ. Here the CDR3 reads CASSQESVNCLYF. CDR3 in DNA: TGTGCCAGCAGCCAAGAATCCGTGAATTGTTTGTACTTC.

The chain employs TRBV7-9 and TRBJ1-1; 8 nucleotides line up with TRBD1. The V gene end was trimmed by 5 bases and the J gene end by 5 bases; junction bases not matched to a gene: 4. This CDR3 region has 13 residues. Germline lookup yields CDR1 SEHNR and CDR2 FQNEAQ (reference sequence). CDR3: CASSQDRVTEAFF. CDR3 DNA sequence: TGTGCCAGCAGCCAGGACAGGGTGACTGAAGCTTTCTTT.

This clonotype was detected ten times or more. The chain employs TRBV7-2 and TRBJ2-7; 14 nucleotides align to TRBD2. Germline loops: CDR1 SGHTA, CDR2 FQGNSA. V trimming: 3 bases; J trimming: 3 bases; junction bases outside the gene matches: 4. The CDR3 sequence is 16 residues long. The CDR3: CASSLTSGRGGYEQYF. CDR3 in DNA: TGTGCCAGCAGCTTGACTAGCGGGAGGGGGGGCTACGAGCAGTACTTC.

This sequence joins TRBV6-6 and TRBJ1-5, with D hard to call. The CDR3 totals 12 residues. CDR1 is MNHNY and CDR2 is SVGAGI in the germline V gene (reference sequence). V lost 4 bases and J 4 bases, leaving 5 bases between the germline ends. CDR3 sequence (DNA): TGTGCCAGCAGTTCCCAGAATCAGCCCCAGCATTTT. It codes for CASSSQNQPQHF.

The chain recombines TRBV9 with TRBJ2-4, with D uncertain. Per the germline V gene, CDR1 is SGDLS and CDR2 is YYNGEE. The V end was cut by 3 bases, the J end by 2 bases, with 6 bases between. The CDR3 is 13 amino acids. CDR3 bases: TGTGCCAGCAGCGGTACTCCCAAAAACATTCAGTACTTC. Translated: CASSGTPKNIQYF.

This clonotype showed up just a few times. The chain joins TRBV12-3 or TRBV12-4 to TRBJ2-3; D may be TRBD2 (7 bases). The V gene lost 0 bases and the J gene lost 10 bases, with 11 bases spanning the gap. The CDR3 is 13 amino acids. The CDR3: CASSLAGGPPQYF. The CDR3 DNA reads as TGTGCCAGCAGTTTAGCGGGGGGGCCACCGCAGTATTTT.

This sequence joins TRBV5-1 and TRBJ2-2; D not resolved. The CDR3 has 14 amino acids. V lost 4 bases, J lost 5 bases, and 12 bases lay in between. Germline assignment: CDR1 SGHRS and CDR2 YFSETQ. CDR3 sequence: CASSNNLGTGELFF. The CDR3 DNA reads TGCGCCAGCAGCAACAATTTGGGGACCGGGGAGCTGTTTTTT.

V and J are TRBV24-1 and TRBJ2-5, with 7 bases lining up with TRBD2. From germline, CDR1 is KGHDR and CDR2 SFDVKD. The CDR3 runs to 15 residues. The V and J ends lost 4 bases and 3 bases, in that order; junction bases with no gene match: 7. CDR3 in DNA: TGTGCCACCAGTGACCCCCTAGCGGAAAAAGAGACCCAGTACTTC. Translation gives CATSDPLAEKETQYF.